The 19 T cell receptor beta chains reported below all come from one sample, sequenced in a study of Graves' ophthalmopathy and Graves' hyperthyroidism. Amplification of TCR beta CDR3 regions used RNA transcripts. Second-round multiplex PCR came after a first-round RT-PCR that employed HTBI primers. Each CDR3 protein gets one entry after TCRdb re-called the multiplex PCR reads with MiXCR. The repertoire has fewer than 350,000 distinct CDR3 sequences, roughly 15% of them found once; the top ten carry over 9%. The source material was peripheral blood. These receptors all stem from an adult man with Graves' ophthalmopathy.

This clonotype was counted at least ten times. The chain combines TRBV20-1 with TRBJ2-7; 7 bases line up with TRBD2. CDR3 length equals 14 residues. Looked up from germline, CDR1 is DFQATT and CDR2 is SNEGSKA (reference sequence). The J segment lost 2 bases and the V segment lost 0 bases, leaving 4 bases of the junction unmatched. As DNA, the CDR3 is TGCAGTGCTAGAGATGCTAGCGGAACCTACGAGCAGTACTTC. Its protein product is CSARDASGTYEQYF.

This clonotype was recorded many times. The V gene is TRBV30, the J gene TRBJ1-2; 7 bases are a match to TRBD1. The V segment lost 2 bases and the J segment 0 bases; nucleotides outside the gene matches: 9. CDR1 is GTSNPN and CDR2 is SVGIG in the germline V gene (reference sequence). The CDR3 length is 16 residues. The CDR3 is CAWSRRQGVANYGYTF. CDR3 bases: TGTGCCTGGAGTAGGAGACAGGGTGTAGCTAACTATGGCTACACCTTC.

This clonotype was counted at least ten times. The chain recombines TRBV2 with TRBJ2-7; the match to TRBD1 covers 8 bases. This CDR3 has 19 residues. V trimming: 1 base; J trimming: 3 bases; junction bases outside the gene matches: 17. Germline values: CDR1 SNHLY, CDR2 FYNNEI. The CDR3 coding sequence is TGTGCCAGCAGTGAAGTGACGGGCAGGGGGCAACACCTTGGCTACGAGCAGTACTTC. Its protein product is CASSEVTGRGQHLGYEQYF.

CDR3 protein: CAWRTTQRLGSYEQYF. DNA of the CDR3: TGTGCCTGGAGGACCACTCAGCGGTTGGGCTCCTACGAGCAGTACTTC. The gene calls are TRBV30 and TRBJ2-7, with D possibly being TRBD2 (5 bases). V dropped 3 bases and J dropped 0 bases, with 18 bases sitting between them. The CDR3 has 16 amino acids. The germline CDR1 and CDR2 sequences are GTSNPN and SVGIG (reference sequence).

The sample holds many counts of this clonotype. The chain recombines TRBV28 with TRBJ1-5; a weak D match, TRBD1 (6 bases). CDR3 length: 15 residues. Germline lookup yields CDR1 MDHEN and CDR2 SYDVKM. Trimming pared 7 bases from V and 3 bases from J, leaving 16 bases between. CDR3 bases: TGTGCCAGCACTGGATCCACAGGGATCAATCAGCCCCAGCATTTT. As protein: CASTGSTGINQPQHF.

A word on this clonotype: A read error may explain this, as a much larger clone is one base away. This sequence joins TRBV6-1 and TRBJ2-7; TRBD2 agrees at 9 bases. Germline-derived CDR1 and CDR2 are MNHNS and SASEGT. The CDR3 is 15 residues long. CDR3 coding DNA: TGTGCCAGCAGTCGTGGGGCTAGCGGGGCCTACGAGAAGTACTTC. The encoded protein is CASSRGASGAYEKYF.

This clonotype was seen ten or more times. Possible read error: a much larger clone is one base away. The chain employs TRBV6-2 or TRBV6-3 and TRBJ2-7; 7 nucleotides match TRBD1. Germline V gives CDR1 MNHEY, CDR2 SVGEGT. The CDR3 is 13 residues long. Trimming cost V 6 bases and J 5 bases; bases outside gene matches: 7. The CDR3 sequence is CASSRGQTHEQYF. Written as DNA, the CDR3 is TGTGCCAGCAGCCGGGGACAGACCCACGAGCAGTACTTC.

This clonotype was detected many times. The chain combines TRBV6-1 with TRBJ1-2; 8 bases are shared with TRBD1. CDR3 length: 13 residues. Germline values: CDR1 MNHNS, CDR2 SASEGT. Trimming took 3 bases from V and 6 from J; bases not matched to a gene: 3. Written as DNA, the CDR3 is TGTGCCAGCAGTGAGGACAGGGTGAATGGCTACACCTTC. Residues: CASSEDRVNGYTF.

At least ten counts were recorded for this clonotype. The chain combines TRBV6-1 with TRBJ1-2; D remains unclear. This CDR3 has 15 residues. With 4 bases removed from V and 0 bases from J, the gap between germline ends came to 12 bases. Germline assignment: CDR1 MNHNS and CDR2 SASEGT. The CDR3 DNA sequence: TGTGCCAGCAGTGGGTCAGGTCAGACTAACTATGGCTACACCTTC. This translates into CASSGSGQTNYGYTF.

The genes are TRBV5-4 and TRBJ2-5; tentatively, D is TRBD1 or TRBD2 (5 bases each). The CDR3 runs to 13 residues. CDR1 is SGHNT, CDR2 YYREEE, per germline (reference sequence). V gave up 1 base and J gave up 5 bases, with 9 bases separating them. In DNA, the CDR3 is TGTGCCAGCAGCTTGTGGGGCGGGGAGACCCAGTACTTC. Its protein is CASSLWGGETQYF.

This clonotype was recorded many times. The J gene is TRBJ1-5, the V gene TRBV19, with TRBD1 matching 7 bases. The trim removed 10 bases at V and 3 bases at J, leaving 12 bases unmatched. CDR3 size: 15 residues. Per the germline V gene, CDR1 is LNHDA and CDR2 is SQIVND (reference sequence). In DNA, the CDR3 is TGTGCCACAAGCCCGGCAGGGGGTTCCAATCAGCCCCAGCATTTT. Translated: CATSPAGGSNQPQHF. Supplemented by reference TRBV19 and TRBJ1-5, the full variable domain reads DGGITQSPKYLFRKEGQNVTLSCEQNLNHDAMYWYRQDPGQGLRLIYYSQIVNDFQKGDIAEGYSVSREKKESFPLTVTSAQKNPTAFYLCATSPAGGSNQPQHFGDGTRLSIL.

This chain uses TRBV20-1 with TRBJ1-6; 8 positions agree with TRBD1. The germline CDR1 and CDR2 sequences are DFQATT and SNEGSKA (reference sequence). V shed 0 bases and J 5 bases; nucleotides not matched to a gene: 6. This CDR3 comprises 16 residues. The CDR3: CSARDHETGDNSPLHF. CDR3 DNA sequence: TGCAGTGCTAGAGATCATGAGACAGGGGATAATTCACCCCTCCACTTT.

In its sample, this clonotype was seen many times. This chain uses TRBV7-9 with TRBJ2-6, with D possibly being TRBD1 (6 bases). This CDR3 spans 17 amino acids. V was pared by 5 bases and J by 2 bases, with 16 bases between. CDR1 and CDR2 from the germline V gene are SEHNR and FQNEAQ (reference sequence). CDR3 loop: CASSPRSDRPGANVLTF. The CDR3 DNA follows: TGTGCCAGCAGCCCACGCTCCGACAGGCCTGGGGCCAACGTCCTGACTTTC.

This clonotype has at least ten counts. This rearrangement joins TRBV11-1 to TRBJ2-7; D is tentatively TRBD1 or TRBD2 (5 bases each). The CDR3 runs to 16 residues. Germline V gene data show CDR1 as SGHAT and CDR2 as FQDESV (reference sequence). V gave up 6 bases and J gave up 3 bases, with 21 bases separating them. In DNA form, the CDR3 reads TGTGCCAGCAGTCCAGATCGGGGCGCTCTTCTCTACGAGCAGTACTTC. It yields the protein CASSPDRGALLYEQYF.

This clonotype has at least ten counts. The J gene is TRBJ2-7, the V gene TRBV5-1; TRBD1 is a possible D gene (6 bases). The germline V gene has CDR1 SGHRS and CDR2 YFSETQ. Trimming left V 2 bases short and J 4 bases short, with 13 bases between. This CDR3 is 14 amino acids long. The CDR3 DNA reads as TGCGCCAGCAGCTTCCAGGGGAGAGGGTACGAGCAGTACTTC. It yields the protein CASSFQGRGYEQYF. Combining the CDR3 with reference TRBV5-1 and TRBJ2-7 gives the whole variable domain KAGVTQTPRYLIKTRGQQVTLSCSPISGHRSVSWYQQTPGQGLQFLFEYFSETQRNKGNFPGRFSGRQFSNSRSEMNVSTLELGDSALYLCASSFQGRGYEQYFGPGTRLTVT.

This clonotype was found many times. The chain links TRBV7-8 to TRBJ2-7; 7 positions agree with TRBD1. J was trimmed by 8 bases and V by 1 base; bases with no gene match: 11. The germline V gene encodes CDR1 SGHVS and CDR2 FQNEAQ. This CDR3 region has 15 residues. The CDR3 DNA follows: TGTGCCAGCAGCTTAGAGCCGACAGGGATTTCCCAGCAGTACTTC. Its protein is CASSLEPTGISQQYF.

This clonotype was detected ten times or more. The chain carries TRBV2 and TRBJ1-6, with 10 bases matching TRBD1. Germline lookup yields CDR1 SNHLY and CDR2 FYNNEI. This CDR3 spans 14 amino acids. Germline trimming cut 4 bases from V and 8 bases from J; bases unmatched to any gene: 2. The CDR3 region is CASSVTGGDSPLHF. The DNA of the CDR3 is TGTGCCAGCAGTGTGACAGGGGGCGATTCACCCCTCCACTTT.

This clonotype was counted many times. V gene TRBV12-3 or TRBV12-4 combines with J gene TRBJ2-7; weak D call: TRBD2 (5 bases). The CDR3 is made up of 15 amino acids. V dropped 6 bases and J dropped 4 bases, with 19 bases sitting between them. CDR3 protein: CASSAPFSGVYEQYF. CDR3 coding DNA: TGTGCCAGCAGCGCCCCGTTCAGCGGAGTTTACGAGCAGTACTTC.

The chain employs TRBV6-2 or TRBV6-3 and TRBJ1-5; D is possibly TRBD1 (5 bases). The V gene's germline CDR1 is MNHEY and CDR2 SVGEGT. This CDR3 contains 12 residues. Trimming cost V 10 bases and J 3 bases, with 10 bases left between them. The CDR3 spells CATDSPNQPQHF. As DNA, the CDR3 is TGTGCCACCGACAGTCCCAATCAGCCCCAGCATTTT.